The 13 T cell receptor beta chains below all came from one sample that was sequenced in a study of T cells in Graves' hyperthyroidism and ophthalmopathy. RNA transcripts provided the source from which TCR beta CDR3 regions were amplified. The HTBI primer set served for first-round RT-PCR of the TCR CDR3. From the multiplex PCR reads, TCRdb called clonotypes with MiXCR, one entry per CDR3 protein. The sample consists of hundreds of thousands of distinct CDR3 sequences, roughly 37% of them appearing once. Input material: blood. Receptors were obtained from a man between 18 and 29 years old with Graves' hyperthyroidism.

This clonotype was seen just once. This sequence joins TRBV9 and TRBJ1-1; D gene ambiguous. This CDR3 is built from 14 residues. Per germline, CDR1 SGDLS and CDR2 YYNGEE. V was clipped by 6 bases and J by 0 bases, with 12 bases between them. The CDR3 reads CASKFAWVNTEAFF. The CDR3 DNA reads as TGTGCCAGCAAGTTCGCGTGGGTGAACACTGAAGCTTTCTTT.

This clonotype appeared a few times. The rearrangement links TRBV9 to TRBJ2-7; D unresolved. The germline gives CDR1 SGDLS, CDR2 YYNGEE. Trimming cost V 2 bases and J 2 bases, with 14 bases left between them. This CDR3 contains 15 residues. This CDR3 reads CASSVAESLTYEQYF. CDR3 sequence (DNA): TGTGCCAGCAGCGTCGCGGAGTCGTTAACCTACGAGCAGTACTTC.

The chain links TRBV7-6 to TRBJ2-2; 9 positions agree with TRBD2. V lost 5 bases, J lost 6 bases, and 13 bases stayed unmatched. The germline gives CDR1 SGHVS, CDR2 FNYEAQ. The CDR3 spans 17 residues. CDR3 region: CASSLDGTSFGAGELFF. The DNA of the CDR3 is TGTGCCAGCAGCCTCGACGGGACTAGCTTCGGAGCCGGGGAGCTGTTTTTT.

The rearrangement uses TRBV6-5 and TRBJ1-1; D possibly corresponds to TRBD1 (5 bases). The ends were cut back, 6 bases at V and 4 bases at J, with 18 bases in the middle. The CDR3 covers 15 residues. Per germline, CDR1 MNHEY and CDR2 SVGAGI. The CDR3 reads CASSPETGGATEAFF. Written as DNA, the CDR3 is TGTGCCAGCAGCCCTGAGACCGGCGGGGCCACTGAAGCTTTCTTT.

This sequence joins TRBV5-6 and TRBJ2-2; D unclear. CDR3 length: 13 amino acids. V lost 0 bases to trimming and J lost 7 bases, with 7 bases between them. CDR1 and CDR2 from the germline V gene are SGHDT and YYEEEE. The CDR3 nucleotides read TGTGCCAGCAGCTTGGTTGCGTACGGGGAGCTGTTTTTT. Translation: CASSLVAYGELFF.

The chain uses TRBV7-9 and TRBJ2-7; weak D call: TRBD1 (9 bases). The CDR3 runs 15 residues. CDR1 and CDR2 (germline): SEHNR, FQNEAQ (reference sequence). V lost 5 bases to trimming and J lost 6 bases, with 20 bases between them. In DNA form, the CDR3 reads TGTGCCAGCAGCCTGGACGGGACAGGGACTAGCGAGCAGTACTTC. Translating gives CASSLDGTGTSEQYF.

This clonotype was counted between two and nine times. This sequence joins TRBV7-9 and TRBJ1-5; D gene uncertain. Trimming shortened V by 5 bases and J by 4 bases, and 12 bases separated the two germline ends. The germline V gene has CDR1 SEHNR and CDR2 FQNEAQ (reference sequence). The CDR3 has 14 amino acids. CDR3 bases: TGTGCCAGCAGCCTAGGGTGGGGTAATCAGCCCCAGCATTTT. This gives the protein CASSLGWGNQPQHF.

This clonotype was detected a few times. The J gene is TRBJ2-2, the V gene TRBV24-1, with D tentatively TRBD2 (5 bases). The V gene's germline CDR1 is KGHDR and CDR2 SFDVKD. The CDR3 has 15 residues. V shed 3 bases and J shed 4 bases, with 11 bases lying between them. CDR3 DNA: TGTGCCACCAGTGATCCCGGGGATATCACCGGGGAGCTGTTTTTT. This codes for CATSDPGDITGELFF.

This chain uses TRBV6-5 with TRBJ1-2; D gene unclear. Germline-derived CDR1 and CDR2 are MNHEY and SVGAGI. V was trimmed by 6 bases and J by 3 bases, leaving 11 bases between them. The length of the CDR3 is 13 residues. The CDR3 region is CASSPDLYYGYTF. Written as DNA, the CDR3 is TGTGCCAGCAGCCCAGACCTCTACTATGGCTACACCTTC.

This clonotype appeared a few times. The chain links TRBV25-1 to TRBJ2-5; D unclear. Deletions cut 8 bases from V and 1 base from J, with 14 bases between. CDR1 is MGHDK, CDR2 SYGVNS, per germline. This CDR3 has 14 residues. The CDR3 DNA follows: TGTGCCAGCTTCCAACGGTGGCCCCAAGAGACCCAGTACTTC. This codes for CASFQRWPQETQYF.

Many counts were recorded for this clonotype. The chain joins TRBV20-1 to TRBJ2-7; 10 nucleotides agree with TRBD2. The CDR3 sequence is 13 residues long. Germline-derived CDR1 and CDR2 are DFQATT and SNEGSKA (reference sequence). With 5 bases clipped from V and 4 bases from J, the junction kept 5 bases outside the gene matches. The CDR3 region is CSAHSGRGYEQYF. The CDR3 region has the DNA TGCAGTGCTCACAGCGGGAGGGGGTACGAGCAGTACTTC.

This clonotype was seen ten or more times. At one end the junction does not follow the germline gene, possibly because of a read error. This chain connects TRBV7-2 to TRBJ2-7; TRBD1 aligns across 8 bases. This CDR3 is built from 12 residues. Germline CDR1 reads SGHTA; CDR2 reads FQGNSA. The CDR3 reads CASSRTGYEQYF. CDR3 DNA: TGCGCCAGCAGCCGGACAGGGTACGAGCAGTACTTC.

This rearrangement joins TRBV12-3 or TRBV12-4 to TRBJ1-2; D remains unclear. This CDR3 region has 13 residues. The V gene lost 6 bases and the J gene lost 4 bases, with 12 bases spanning the gap. In DNA, the CDR3 is TGTGCCAGCAGCTCCACACTTATCTATGGCTACACCTTC. It specifies CASSSTLIYGYTF.